Described below is a single T cell receptor beta chain sequence and its context. The antigen is undetermined. The entry originates in a study of T cell repertoires in cytomegalovirus infection. About the study: Selection of CMV epitopes for the study included recently identified HLA-C-restricted and well-studied HLA-B-restricted ones.

The CDR3 extends over 13 amino acids. From germline, CDR1 is SGHTA and CDR2 FQGNSA. The V end was cut by 4 bases, the J end by 4 bases, with 8 bases between. Via MiXCR, TCRdb re-called the reads, giving one row per CDR3 protein. The data hold about 52,000 distinct CDR3 sequences, with 15% to 20% observed a single time. This specimen was CD8+ T cells from cultured PBMCs, taken from culture after CMV antigen stimulation. V gene TRBV7-2 combines with J gene TRBJ2-1; D unresolved. The sequence was obtained from a human donor in good health (CMV status not recorded). Some clones in this sample may be carry-over from other donors' samples. The CDR3 DNA sequence: TGTGCCAGCAGCTCGGAGCTTTACAATGAGCAGTTCTTC. Translation: CASSSELYNEQFF.